These T cell receptor beta chains were read from a single sample in a study of cytomegalovirus exposure and HLA in healthy donors. Sequencing was performed with immunoSEQ multiplex PCR; in TCRdb, only in-frame clones are kept and a portion is missing. The sample includes roughly 100,000 clones, around 70% of them seen just once. Material: PBMCs. These TCRs come from a woman aged 45-65 years in good health and CMV-seropositive. The CDR3 runs from the conserved cysteine through the conserved F or W. A D gene is named only where the DNA matches it firmly. The size field is filled for only some rows; it gives once, few, many or a size class.

D: -
V: TRBV4-3
J: TRBJ2-5
size: few
CDR3: CASSQEEGGGSETQYF
DNA: TGCGCCAGCAGCCAAGAGGAGGGCGGGGGCTCAGAGACCCAGTACTTC

D: -
V: TRBV6-1
J: TRBJ2-7
size: -
CDR3: CASKTDSYEQYF
DNA: TGTGCCAGCAAGACGGACAGCTACGAGCAGTACTTC

D: TRBD1
V: TRBV7-6
J: TRBJ2-3
size: -
CDR3: CASSFRQGIQYF
DNA: TGTGCCAGCAGCTTTCGACAGGGTATTCAGTATTTT

D: -
V: TRBV28
J: TRBJ1-4
size: once
CDR3: CASRQVTNEKLFF
DNA: TGTGCCAGCAGACAGGTCACAAATGAAAAACTGTTTTTT

D: -
V: TRBV4-1
J: TRBJ1-1
size: -
CDR3: CASSRKLQGDTEAFF
DNA: TGCGCCAGCAGCCGGAAATTACAGGGTGACACTGAAGCTTTCTTT

D: -
V: TRBV5-4
J: TRBJ2-1
size: few
CDR3: CASSIDGSSSYNEQFF
DNA: TGTGCCAGCAGTATCGACGGTTCTAGCTCCTACAATGAGCAGTTCTTC

D: -
V: TRBV12-5
J: TRBJ1-5
size: -
CDR3: CASGSSGNQPQHF
DNA: TGTGCTAGTGGTTCCTCAGGGAATCAGCCCCAGCATTTT

D: TRBD1
V: TRBV19
J: TRBJ1-1
size: -
CDR3: CASKRTGENTEAFF
DNA: TGTGCCAGTAAGAGGACAGGGGAGAACACTGAAGCTTTCTTT

D: -
V: TRBV20-1
J: TRBJ1-5
size: -
CDR3: CSAQGGQPQHF
DNA: TGCAGTGCCCAGGGTGGTCAGCCCCAGCATTTT

D: -
V: TRBV30
J: TRBJ2-6
size: -
CDR3: CAWSVGAGANVLTF
DNA: TGTGCCTGGAGTGTAGGAGCTGGGGCCAACGTCCTGACTTTC

D: TRBD1
V: TRBV13
J: TRBJ1-2
size: -
CDR3: CASSSGRGQGRSGYTF
DNA: TGTGCCAGCAGCTCCGGGAGGGGACAGGGTCGAAGTGGCTACACCTTC

D: -
V: TRBV7-2
J: TRBJ2-2
size: -
CDR3: CASSLDLFATGELFF
DNA: TGTGCCAGCAGCTTAGACCTATTTGCCACCGGGGAGCTGTTTTTT

D: TRBD1
V: TRBV19
J: TRBJ2-3
size: -
CDR3: CASSPTGQGADDTQYF
DNA: TGTGCCAGTAGTCCCACGGGACAGGGGGCTGATGATACGCAGTATTTT

D: TRBD1
V: TRBV18
J: TRBJ2-5
size: -
CDR3: CASSPIPGQEGTQYF
DNA: TGTGCCAGCTCACCCATCCCGGGACAGGAAGGGACCCAGTACTTC

D: TRBD2
V: TRBV29-1
J: TRBJ2-1
size: -
CDR3: CSVEDRLAGYRYNEQFF
DNA: TGCAGCGTTGAAGATCGGCTAGCGGGATATCGGTACAATGAGCAGTTCTTC

D: TRBD1
V: TRBV30
J: TRBJ2-2
size: -
CDR3: CAWIGIQGATLTGELFF
DNA: TGTGCCTGGATTGGGATACAGGGGGCGACGTTAACCGGGGAGCTGTTTTTT

D: TRBD1
V: TRBV7-6
J: TRBJ2-1
size: once
CDR3: CASSSTGASSYNEQFF
DNA: TGTGCCAGCAGCTCGACAGGGGCAAGCTCCTACAATGAGCAGTTCTTC

D: -
V: TRBV7-2
J: TRBJ2-7
size: once
CDR3: CASSWTGLPRYEQYF
DNA: TGTGCCAGCAGCTGGACGGGACTTCCTCGCTACGAGCAGTACTTC

D: TRBD2
V: TRBV2
J: TRBJ2-3
size: -
CDR3: CASSSPSGRYTQYF
DNA: TGTGCCAGCAGTAGTCCAAGCGGGAGATATACGCAGTATTTT

D: -
V: TRBV4-3
J: TRBJ2-7
size: -
CDR3: CASSQAPAGNSYEQYF
DNA: TGCGCCAGCAGCCAGGCTCCGGCAGGGAACTCCTACGAGCAGTACTTC

D: -
V: TRBV7-3
J: TRBJ2-3
size: -
CDR3: CASSLTGRPATDTQYF
DNA: TGTGCCAGCAGCTTAACGGGTAGGCCAGCGACAGATACGCAGTATTTT